A selection of T cell receptor beta chains follows, all from one sample in a study of long-term antiretroviral therapy in people with HIV. The assay was immunoSEQ multiplex PCR, and TCRdb's table has in-frame clones only and misses some. Of about 22,000 clones in the sample, roughly 82% were seen once. The sequencing here drew on unsorted PBMCs, taken roughly 5.9 years after starting antiretroviral therapy. All receptors come from a man aged 25 to 40 with HIV. CDR3s include the opening cysteine and the closing phenylalanine or tryptophan. A D gene is named only where the DNA matches it firmly. Not every row has a clone size; where given, it reads once, few, many or a size class.

v_call	d_call	j_call	clone_size	cdr3_aa	cdr3_nt
TRBV19	NA	TRBJ1-4	NA	CASSIDGGGEKLFF	TGTGCCAGTAGTATAGACGGAGGGGGTGAAAAACTGTTTTTT
TRBV5-1	NA	TRBJ2-7	few	CASSLDPGVNVLDEQYF	TGCGCCAGCAGCTTGGATCCAGGGGTAAACGTCTTGGACGAGCAGTACTTC
TRBV4-3	NA	TRBJ2-3	NA	CASSQDGGSSSTDTQYF	TGCGCCAGCAGCCAAGATGGGGGGAGTTCTAGCACAGATACGCAGTATTTT
TRBV7-9	NA	TRBJ2-5	NA	CASSELQRGDGETQYF	TGTGCCAGCAGCGAACTTCAGAGGGGGGATGGGGAGACCCAGTACTTC
TRBV7-9	NA	TRBJ1-2	once	CASSFDDRSTYGYTF	TGTGCCAGCAGCTTTGATGACAGGTCGACCTATGGCTACACCTTC
TRBV27	TRBD1	TRBJ2-1	NA	CASRGQGANNEQFF	TGTGCCAGCAGGGGACAGGGGGCCAACAATGAGCAGTTCTTC
TRBV7-9	NA	TRBJ2-3	NA	CASSPPAGPSTDTQYF	TGTGCCAGCAGCCCCCCCGCTGGCCCTAGCACAGATACGCAGTATTTT
TRBV6-1	NA	TRBJ1-5	NA	CASSDYVWDGSNQPQHF	TGTGCCAGCAGTGACTATGTCTGGGACGGATCAAATCAGCCCCAGCATTTT
TRBV6-5	NA	TRBJ2-1	NA	CASSQPPGQYNEQFF	TGTGCCAGCAGCCAACCCCCCGGACAGTACAATGAGCAGTTCTTC
TRBV7-9	TRBD2	TRBJ2-1	NA	CASRGKRGASSYNEQFF	TGTGCCAGCAGGGGTAAGCGGGGGGCGAGCTCCTACAATGAGCAGTTCTTC
TRBV28	TRBD2	TRBJ2-1	once	CASTTRGSIAGELNEQFF	TGTGCCAGCACAACCCGGGGCAGCATAGCGGGAGAACTGAATGAGCAGTTCTTC
TRBV6-6	TRBD1	TRBJ2-7	NA	CASRTGTGTYEQYF	TGTGCCAGCAGAACCGGGACAGGGACCTACGAGCAGTACTTC
TRBV4-3	TRBD1	TRBJ2-7	NA	CASSQDTTGTAYEQYF	TGCGCCAGCAGCCAAGACACTACCGGGACAGCCTACGAGCAGTACTTC
TRBV9	NA	TRBJ1-6	NA	CASSVGGGSSYNSPLHF	TGTGCCAGCAGCGTAGGAGGCGGAAGCTCCTATAATTCACCCCTCCACTTT
TRBV19	NA	TRBJ2-7	few	CASSIGTGTYEQYF	TGTGCCAGTAGTATAGGCACAGGGACCTACGAGCAGTACTTC
TRBV5-1	TRBD2	TRBJ2-7	NA	CASSLGSGGAYEQYF	TGCGCCAGCAGCTTGGGTAGCGGGGGGGCCTACGAGCAGTACTTC
TRBV5-4	TRBD2	TRBJ2-7	medium-sized	CASSWGLAGESEQYF	TGTGCCAGCAGCTGGGGACTAGCGGGAGAAAGCGAGCAGTACTTC
TRBV6-5	NA	TRBJ2-7	NA	CASTLTGDRSYEQYF	TGTGCCAGCACCCTCACGGGTGACAGGTCCTACGAGCAGTACTTC
TRBV27	TRBD1	TRBJ1-1	once	CASRSATQGDFEAFF	TGTGCCAGCAGGTCCGCGACACAGGGGGACTTCGAAGCTTTCTTT
TRBV5-1	TRBD2	TRBJ2-1	NA	CASSLGLAGGPYYNEQFF	TGCGCCAGCAGCTTGGGACTAGCGGGGGGGCCCTACTACAATGAGCAGTTCTTC
TRBV6-5	NA	TRBJ2-4	NA	CASSYVRDLAKNIQYF	TGTGCCAGCAGTTACGTGAGGGATCTGGCCAAAAACATTCAGTACTTC
TRBV15	NA	TRBJ2-1	NA	CATRGQFSYNEQFF	TGTGCCACCAGAGGACAGTTTTCCTACAATGAGCAGTTCTTC
TRBV14	NA	TRBJ2-1	once	CASSQSRPNNEQFF	TGTGCCAGCAGCCAGTCGAGGCCCAACAATGAGCAGTTCTTC
TRBV5-4	TRBD1	TRBJ1-3	NA	CASSLNRGLTGNTIYF	TGTGCCAGCAGCTTGAACAGGGGGCTAACTGGAAACACCATATATTTT
TRBV5-1	NA	TRBJ2-7	NA	CASSFGGGRGEQYF	TGCGCCAGCAGCTTCGGCGGCGGACGGGGCGAGCAGTACTTC
TRBV9	TRBD1	TRBJ2-7	NA	CASSVEGTGVYEQYF	TGTGCCAGCAGCGTAGAAGGGACAGGGGTCTACGAGCAGTACTTC
TRBV11-3	NA	TRBJ2-2	NA	CASSLGYGAGELFF	TGTGCCAGCAGCTTAGGATATGGAGCCGGGGAGCTGTTTTTT